This T cell receptor beta chain originates from a study of CD8 T cells in Susac syndrome. From blood CD8+ and CD4+ T cells, TCR beta sequences were generated. TEMRA cells were FACS-enriched, and CD8+ and CD4+ T cells were isolated negatively. Looked up from germline, CDR1 is SNHLY and CDR2 is FYNNEI. Trimming at V came to 5 bases and at J to 2 bases, leaving 5 bases not matched to a gene. CDR3 length equals 14 residues. Broader study findings: The study conceded that relatively few individuals underwent its TCR sequencing and HLA analysis.

Random hexamers were used to reverse transcribe roughly 0.5 to 1 ug of RNA. One entry per CDR3 protein, called by TCRdb with MiXCR from the immunoSEQ multiplex PCR reads. The top ten clones hold 0.093% of a sample with some 110,000 distinct CDR3 sequences, just under 95% of them seen once. Of note for this clonotype: What it recognizes is unknown.

The TCR was taken from a human donor with multiple sclerosis. This chain joins TRBV2 and TRBJ1-2, with TRBD1 matching 7 bases. The specimen sequenced was CD4+ T cells from PBMCs. This CDR3 reads CASSRQGGNYGYTF. DNA for the CDR3: TGTGCCAGCAGTCGACAGGGCGGGAACTATGGCTACACCTTC.